This entry lists 20 T cell receptor beta chains sequenced from one sample in a study of cytomegalovirus exposure and HLA in healthy donors. PCR primers comprised 60 Vbeta and 13 Jbeta primers. The protocol was immunoSEQ multiplex PCR, while the TCRdb copy is restricted to in-frame clones and leaves out a portion. The sample has 200,000 or so clones; roughly nine tenths are singletons. The sample comprised PBMCs. The receptors shown here come from a girl in the first two years of life in good health and CMV-seronegative.

This clone came up once. The J gene is TRBJ1-1, the V gene TRBV27, with 7 nucleotides matching TRBD1. V was clipped by 10 bases and J by 3 bases; unmatched bases: 20. CDR1 and CDR2 from the germline V gene are MNHEY and SMNVEV (reference sequence). The CDR3 totals 17 residues. The CDR3 nucleotides are TGTGCCACCGGACCAGGGGGATTTCGTATCGGGGACACTGAAGCTTTCTTT. As protein: CATGPGGFRIGDTEAFF.

This clone was detected a few times. The V call is TRBV7-3, the J call TRBJ2-3, with a weak D call TRBD2 (6 bases). V lost 0 bases, J lost 4 bases, and 11 bases lay in between. Looked up from germline, CDR1 is SGHTA and CDR2 is FQGTGA. The CDR3 loop spans 15 amino acids. CDR3 in DNA: TGTGCCAGCAGCTTAACAGGAGGGAGACCAGATACGCAGTATTTT. Its protein product is CASSLTGGRPDTQYF.

The chain is built from TRBV4-1 and TRBJ2-3; D is possibly TRBD2 (5 bases). The V and J ends lost 5 bases and 5 bases respectively, with 11 bases between them. Germline V gene data show CDR1 as MGHRA and CDR2 as YSYEKL. The CDR3 loop spans 13 amino acids. This chain's CDR3 is CASSEDWLDTQYF. The CDR3, as DNA: TGCGCCAGCAGCGAGGACTGGTTAGATACGCAGTATTTT.

V gene TRBV13 combines with J gene TRBJ1-4; D is unresolved. CDR1 is PRHDT, CDR2 FYEKMQ, per germline (reference sequence). The CDR3 runs to 14 residues. The V end was cut by 5 bases, the J end by 7 bases, with 14 bases between. DNA for the CDR3: TGTGCCAGCAGCCCTTCGGTGACGGGTGAAAAACTGTTTTTT. It translates to CASSPSVTGEKLFF.

The chain has TRBV23-1 and TRBJ2-7; 7 bases fit TRBD2. TRBV23-1 carries the ORF label, with uncertain function. The ends lost 0 bases at V and 2 bases at J; junction bases unmatched: 10. The CDR3 is 17 amino acids. CDR3 sequence (DNA): TGCGCCAGCAGTCAATCGTTTCGCGGGGGAGTACCCTACGAGCAGTACTTC. Protein sequence: CASSQSFRGGVPYEQYF.

V usage is TRBV29-1 and J usage is TRBJ2-7, with D possibly being TRBD2 (6 bases). This CDR3 is 16 amino acids long. CDR1 and CDR2 from the germline V gene are SQVTM and ANQGSEA. Trimming stripped 3 bases from V and 3 bases from J, with 21 bases between. The CDR3 DNA reads as TGCAGCGTTGACCCCGCACGGAGGGCCGAGAGCTACGAGCAGTACTTC. As protein: CSVDPARRAESYEQYF.

This chain uses TRBV27 with TRBJ2-2; 12 nucleotides agree with TRBD2. With V trimmed by 5 bases and J by 5 bases, 6 bases remained unmatched. The CDR3 contains 16 residues. Per germline, CDR1 MNHEY and CDR2 SMNVEV (reference sequence). This CDR3 reads CASSELAGGYTGELFF. In DNA form, the CDR3 reads TGTGCCAGCAGTGAACTAGCGGGAGGTTATACCGGGGAGCTGTTTTTT.

This rearrangement joins TRBV19 to TRBJ2-7; TRBD1 aligns across 9 bases. The CDR3 spans 13 residues. J lost 4 bases, V lost 4 bases, and 2 bases had no gene match. From germline, CDR1 is LNHDA and CDR2 SQIVND (reference sequence). CDR3 in DNA: TGTGCCAGTAGTAGACAGGGGGTGTACGAGCAGTACTTC. Translated, it gives CASSRQGVYEQYF.

The chain is built from TRBV20-1 and TRBJ1-2; D uncertain. The CDR3 sequence is 10 residues long. Germline-derived CDR1 and CDR2 are DFQATT and SNEGSKA (reference sequence). CDR3 region: CRPYEGRYTF. Written as DNA, the CDR3 is TGCAGGCCCTATGAGGGCCGCTACACCTTC.

V and J are TRBV6-1 and TRBJ2-1, with 7 positions matching TRBD2. CDR1 is MNHNS and CDR2 is SASEGT in the germline V gene. J lost 1 base, V lost 0 bases, and 6 bases had no gene match. This CDR3 is 17 amino acids long. The CDR3 loop reads CASSEAQRGDSYNEQFF. The CDR3 DNA is TGTGCCAGCAGTGAAGCCCAGCGGGGTGATTCCTACAATGAGCAGTTCTTC.

The V gene is TRBV5-1, the J gene TRBJ2-7; no clear D. Germline V gene lookup returns CDR1 SGHRS and CDR2 YFSETQ. V was pared by 0 bases and J by 4 bases, with 8 bases between. The CDR3 is 13 residues long. In nucleotides, the CDR3 is TGCGCCAGCAGCTTGGAGCACCTATACGAGCAGTACTTC. Translated: CASSLEHLYEQYF.

The V call is TRBV25-1, the J call TRBJ1-3, with unresolved D. This CDR3 spans 16 amino acids. The V and J ends lost 7 bases and 3 bases respectively, with 19 bases between them. From germline, CDR1 is MGHDK and CDR2 SYGVNS. The CDR3 DNA reads TGTGCCAGCACCCAAAATTCAGGTGCGGGTGGAAACACCATATATTTT. Residues: CASTQNSGAGGNTIYF.

The chain recombines TRBV7-2 with TRBJ2-4; D might be TRBD2 (5 bases). The V gene lost 1 base and the J gene lost 3 bases, with 13 bases spanning the gap. CDR1 and CDR2 (germline): SGHTA, FQGNSA. This CDR3 is built from 16 residues. CDR3 in amino acids: CASSLDFAGLKNIQYF. CDR3 in DNA: TGTGCCAGCAGCTTAGATTTTGCGGGCCTCAAAAACATTCAGTACTTC.

This rearrangement joins TRBV18 to TRBJ2-1; 10 nucleotides align to TRBD2. The CDR3 has 15 residues. Germline values: CDR1 KGHSH, CDR2 LQKENI. The junction had 4 bases not matched to a gene; V was cut back by 0 bases and J by 8 bases. DNA for the CDR3: TGTGCCAGCTCACCACCCCTAGCGGGAGCAGATGAGCAGTTCTTC. This gives the protein CASSPPLAGADEQFF. The entire variable domain, with the rest obtained from reference TRBV18 and TRBJ2-1, is as follows: NAGVMQNPRHLVRRRGQEARLRCSPMKGHSHVYWYRQLPEEGLKFMVYLQKENIIDESGMPKERFSAEFPKEGPSILRIQQVVRGDSAAYFCASSPPLAGADEQFFGPGTRLTVL.

This clone was recorded once. The chain is built from TRBV6-6 and TRBJ1-2; TRBD1 matches 7 bases. This CDR3 is built from 15 residues. The ends lost 0 bases at V and 4 bases at J; junction bases unmatched: 5. Germline V gene data show CDR1 as MNHNY and CDR2 as SVGAGI (reference sequence). CDR3 bases: TGTGCCAGCAGTTACTCGGACAGGCCCCGCTATGGCTACACCTTC. This translates into CASSYSDRPRYGYTF.

V gene TRBV23-1 combines with J gene TRBJ2-7; possibly TRBD2 for D (6 bases). TRBV23-1 is designated an ORF whose function remains uncertain. The CDR3 runs 17 residues. V was cut by 10 bases and J by 4 bases, with 29 bases left in between. DNA for the CDR3: TGCGCCACCCCCCCGCGGGGAATCTTAAGCCCTATTTACGAGCAGTACTTC. Translation gives CATPPRGILSPIYEQYF.

V and J are TRBV7-3 and TRBJ2-1; 8 bases are shared with TRBD2. Per the germline V gene, CDR1 is SGHTA and CDR2 is FQGTGA. V gave up 2 bases and J gave up 3 bases; unmatched junction bases: 6. This CDR3 region has 16 residues. CDR3 protein: CASSLGGAGGYNEQFF. CDR3 coding DNA: TGTGCCAGCAGCTTAGGAGGGGCGGGAGGCTACAATGAGCAGTTCTTC. The entire variable domain, with the rest obtained from reference TRBV7-3 and TRBJ2-1, is as follows: GAGVSQTPSNKVTEKGKYVELRCDPISGHTALYWYRQSLGQGPEFLIYFQGTGAADDSGLPNDRFFAVRPEGSVSTLKIQRTERGDSAVYLCASSLGGAGGYNEQFFGPGTRLTVL.

This chain links TRBV6-5 with TRBJ2-7; 7 nucleotides line up with TRBD1. Germline CDR1 reads MNHEY; CDR2 reads SVGAGI. The CDR3 covers 14 residues. Trimming cost V 6 bases and J 0 bases; bases outside gene matches: 5. CDR3 loop: CASRLQGSSYEQYF. DNA for the CDR3: TGTGCCAGCAGATTACAGGGGAGCTCCTACGAGCAGTACTTC.

The chain recombines TRBV7-8 with TRBJ2-3, with D tentatively TRBD2 (6 bases). The CDR3 extends over 16 amino acids. V lost 2 bases, J lost 4 bases, and 16 bases lay in between. The germline CDR1 and CDR2 sequences are SGHVS and FQNEAQ. CDR3 sequence reads: CASSLYGASVPDTQYF. The CDR3 DNA reads as TGTGCCAGCAGCTTATACGGGGCTAGCGTTCCAGATACGCAGTATTTT.

CDR3 in amino acids: CASSPRDRGEKLFF. CDR3 nucleotide sequence: TGTGCCAGCAGCCCTCGGGACAGGGGGGAAAAACTGTTTTTT. The chain has TRBV4-2 and TRBJ1-4; 11 bases are a match to TRBD1. CDR1 LGHNA and CDR2 YNFKEQ come from the germline V gene. The V and J ends lost 4 bases and 8 bases, in that order; junction bases with no gene match: 3. This CDR3 spans 14 amino acids.